This passage covers 13 T cell receptor beta chains from one sample sequenced in a study of PD-L1 blockade in urothelial cancer. Time point reported: pretreatment peripheral blood. The assay was immunoSEQ multiplex PCR, and TCRdb's table has in-frame clones only and misses some. Among around 100,000 clones listed, 90% were seen once. The starting material was PBMCs, obtained around atezolizumab (anti-PD-L1) treatment. These receptors were collected from a man between 60 and 70 years old with urothelial cancer.

This clone was recorded a few times. The gene calls are TRBV30 and TRBJ1-1; D unresolved. The CDR3 has 13 residues. V lost 1 base and J 7 bases, leaving 13 bases between the germline ends. Germline V gene lookup returns CDR1 GTSNPN and CDR2 SVGIG (reference sequence). CDR3 residues: CAWSDQVMGEAFF. The CDR3 DNA follows: TGTGCCTGGAGTGATCAGGTAATGGGTGAAGCTTTCTTT.

The V call is TRBV5-1, the J call TRBJ2-3; 11 nucleotides align to TRBD1. The CDR3 is made up of 15 amino acids. Unmatched junction bases numbered 4, after V lost 5 bases and J lost 2 bases. From germline, CDR1 is SGHRS and CDR2 YFSETQ. The CDR3 is CASRGTGGPTDTQYF. CDR3 coding DNA: TGCGCCAGCAGGGGGACAGGGGGGCCCACAGATACGCAGTATTTT.

The rearrangement links TRBV21-1 to TRBJ1-2. TRBV21-1 constitutes a pseudogene. This CDR3 spans 18 amino acids. In DNA, the CDR3 is TGTGCCAGCAGCAAGGTAAGGGCGGGGCCTTTAATGTTCTATGGCTACACCTTC. Translation: CASSKVRAGPLMFYGYTF.

V usage is TRBV5-6 and J usage is TRBJ1-2; 7 bases map to TRBD1. The CDR3 totals 15 residues. V was clipped by 4 bases and J by 4 bases; unmatched bases: 10. In germline, CDR1 is SGHDT, CDR2 YYEEEE. The CDR3 protein is CASSENRGDGYGYTF. CDR3 DNA: TGTGCCAGCAGCGAGAACAGGGGAGATGGCTATGGCTACACCTTC.

This chain uses TRBV28 with TRBJ1-6; D gene uncertain. With 7 bases removed from V and 0 bases from J, the gap between germline ends came to 7 bases. The CDR3 length is 14 residues. Germline V CDR1 and CDR2: MDHEN, SYDVKM. The CDR3 protein is CASKYSSYNSPLHF. Written as DNA, the CDR3 is TGTGCCAGCAAGTATAGCTCCTATAATTCACCCCTCCACTTT.

The V call is TRBV20-1, the J call TRBJ2-5; D remains unclear. In germline, CDR1 is DFQATT, CDR2 SNEGSKA (reference sequence). This CDR3 has 11 amino acids. Trimming took 4 bases from V and 7 from J, leaving 10 bases between them. CDR3 DNA sequence: TGCAGTGCTAATATCGAGCGGACCCAGTACTTC. The encoded protein is CSANIERTQYF.

The J gene is TRBJ2-7, the V gene TRBV4-3, with 8 bases aligning to TRBD2. Germline loops: CDR1 LGHNA, CDR2 YSLEER. The CDR3 extends over 16 amino acids. The J segment lost 4 bases and the V segment lost 0 bases, leaving 8 bases of the junction unmatched. The CDR3 region has the DNA TGCGCCAGCAGCCAAGATTGGCGCGGGAGGACGTACGAGCAGTACTTC. This translates into CASSQDWRGRTYEQYF.

The rearrangement links TRBV2 to TRBJ1-1; 10 nucleotides match TRBD1. This CDR3 is 14 amino acids long. The V and J ends lost 6 bases and 3 bases, in that order; junction bases with no gene match: 4. Germline lookup yields CDR1 SNHLY and CDR2 FYNNEI. In nucleotides, the CDR3 is TGTGCCAGCAGGGGGGACAGGGGATACACTGAAGCTTTCTTT. It translates to CASRGDRGYTEAFF.

This sequence joins TRBV5-6 and TRBJ2-1; perhaps TRBD1 as D (5 bases). Germline loops: CDR1 SGHDT, CDR2 YYEEEE. V lost 5 bases, J lost 0 bases, and 12 bases lay in between. The CDR3 has 15 amino acids. The CDR3 region has the DNA TGTGCCAGCAGATATTACAGGAGCTCCTACAATGAGCAGTTCTTC. This sequence encodes CASRYYRSSYNEQFF.

The J gene is TRBJ2-7, the V gene TRBV9; TRBD2 agrees at 9 bases. This CDR3 region has 16 residues. The V gene's germline CDR1 is SGDLS and CDR2 YYNGEE. The V gene end was trimmed by 4 bases and the J gene end by 2 bases; junction bases not matched to a gene: 10. CDR3 coding DNA: TGTGCCAGCAGCAAAGGGCCTAGCGGGGTAACCTACGAGCAGTACTTC. It translates to CASSKGPSGVTYEQYF.

V gene TRBV6-6 combines with J gene TRBJ2-7; 8 positions match TRBD1. The CDR3 contains 15 residues. V lost 7 bases and J lost 1; bases outside the gene matches: 9. Germline-derived CDR1 and CDR2 are MNHNY and SVGAGI (reference sequence). The chain's CDR3 is CASIPDRGGSYEQYF. The CDR3 DNA reads as TGTGCCAGCATTCCCGACAGGGGTGGGTCCTACGAGCAGTACTTC.

This clone was seen only once. This chain uses TRBV4-2 with TRBJ2-3, with D tentatively TRBD2 (6 bases). The germline CDR1 and CDR2 sequences are LGHNA and YNFKEQ. V dropped 4 bases and J dropped 2 bases, with 16 bases sitting between them. The CDR3 is 16 residues long. CDR3 sequence: CASSLTGDPYTDTQYF. DNA of the CDR3: TGTGCCAGCAGCCTGACGGGGGACCCCTACACAGATACGCAGTATTTT.

The chain carries TRBV5-4 and TRBJ2-7, with D tentatively TRBD1 (5 bases). V shed 0 bases and J shed 4 bases, with 11 bases lying between them. The CDR3 sequence is 14 residues long. Looked up from germline, CDR1 is SGHNT and CDR2 is YYREEE (reference sequence). In DNA form, the CDR3 reads TGTGCCAGCAGCTTGGTGGACACTCCTTACGAGCAGTACTTC. Residues: CASSLVDTPYEQYF. Filled out from reference TRBV5-4 and TRBJ2-7, the complete variable domain reads ETGVTQSPTHLIKTRGQQVTLRCSSQSGHNTVSWYQQALGQGPQFIFQYYREEENGRGNFPPRFSGLQFPNYSSELNVNALELDDSALYLCASSLVDTPYEQYFGPGTRLTVT.